These 25 T cell receptor beta chains share one sample of origin, sequenced in a study of cytomegalovirus exposure and HLA in healthy donors. Only in-frame clones appear in the TCRdb table, and some are missing; sequencing was by immunoSEQ multiplex PCR. This table holds fewer than 90,000 clones, approximately 81% found once. The sample consisted of PBMCs. The receptors were gathered from a woman between 18 and 30 years old in good health and CMV-seropositive.

The chain uses TRBV4-2 and TRBJ1-3; 7 nucleotides match TRBD1. The CDR3 sequence is 21 residues long. Germline lookup yields CDR1 LGHNA and CDR2 YNFKEQ. The V segment lost 3 bases and the J segment 5 bases; nucleotides outside the gene matches: 25. The CDR3 loop is CASSHQGQTGHPVLKRNTIYF. CDR3 sequence (DNA): TGTGCCAGCAGCCATCAGGGACAGACGGGCCACCCGGTCCTAAAAAGAAACACCATATATTTT.

The gene calls are TRBV29-1 and TRBJ2-5; 9 bases are shared with TRBD1. There are 12 residues in the CDR3. CDR1 is SQVTM, CDR2 ANQGSEA, per germline. V shed 7 bases and J 4 bases; nucleotides not matched to a gene: 4. CDR3 sequence: CSAGTGRETQYF. The CDR3 DNA reads TGCAGCGCCGGGACAGGGAGAGAGACCCAGTACTTC.

The V gene is TRBV19, the J gene TRBJ1-4; D gene uncertain. The CDR3 consists of 14 residues. Trimming removed 7 bases at V and 5 bases at J, with 14 bases between. The V gene's germline CDR1 is LNHDA and CDR2 SQIVND (reference sequence). CDR3 amino acids: CASKDGRANEKLFF. The CDR3 nucleotides are TGTGCCAGTAAGGACGGGCGGGCGAATGAAAAACTGTTTTTT.

This rearrangement joins TRBV6-5 to TRBJ2-5, with 8 bases fitting TRBD1. The CDR3 is 12 residues long. The V gene end was trimmed by 6 bases and the J gene end by 5 bases; junction bases not matched to a gene: 2. Germline CDR1 and CDR2: MNHEY and SVGAGI. This chain's CDR3 is CASRGQVETQYF. As DNA, the CDR3 is TGTGCCAGCAGGGGACAGGTGGAGACCCAGTACTTC.

This chain links TRBV9 with TRBJ2-1; TRBD2 is a possible D gene (5 bases). The CDR3 is 14 amino acids. The germline CDR1 and CDR2 sequences are SGDLS and YYNGEE. Trimming shortened V by 7 bases and J by 5 bases, and 16 bases separated the two germline ends. The CDR3 loop reads CASGSGDLNNEQFF. CDR3 bases: TGTGCCAGCGGAAGCGGCGACCTAAACAATGAGCAGTTCTTC.

The J gene is TRBJ2-7, the V gene TRBV6-5; 8 bases align to TRBD1. The length of the CDR3 is 14 residues. The V gene's germline CDR1 is MNHEY and CDR2 SVGAGI. The trim removed 6 bases at V and 3 bases at J, leaving 7 bases unmatched. CDR3 loop: CASRRQGIDYEQYF. Here the CDR3 DNA reads TGTGCCAGCAGAAGACAGGGGATTGACTACGAGCAGTACTTC.

This clone has only a few counts. The V call is TRBV11-3, the J call TRBJ1-1; 9 bases match TRBD1. This CDR3 is built from 13 residues. The germline V gene encodes CDR1 SGHNT and CDR2 YENEEA. V gave up 1 base and J gave up 11 bases; unmatched junction bases: 5. As DNA, the CDR3 is TGTGCCAGCAGCTTAGTGACAGGGGGAGAGGCTTTCTTT. Translation gives CASSLVTGGEAFF.

This clone showed up just once. The chain joins TRBV7-2 to TRBJ2-5; D might be TRBD2 (5 bases). The V gene lost 0 bases and the J gene lost 5 bases, with 7 bases spanning the gap. Germline lookup yields CDR1 SGHTA and CDR2 FQGNSA. This CDR3 comprises 13 residues. Here the CDR3 DNA reads TGTGCCAGCAGCTTAGCATGGAGGGAGACCCAGTACTTC. Translation gives CASSLAWRETQYF.

The V call is TRBV7-9, the J call TRBJ2-1; 10 nucleotides match TRBD2. This CDR3 has 15 residues. Unmatched junction bases numbered 6, after V lost 2 bases and J lost 8 bases. Germline V CDR1 and CDR2: SEHNR, FQNEAQ (reference sequence). CDR3 DNA: TGTGCCAGCAGCTTAAGCGGGGGGGCCGCGGATGAGCAGTTCTTC. The encoded protein is CASSLSGGAADEQFF.

The chain links TRBV15 to TRBJ1-6, with 8 bases lining up with TRBD1. The CDR3 runs 15 residues. CDR1 LNHNV and CDR2 YYDKDF come from the germline V gene (reference sequence). V trimming: 8 bases; J trimming: 6 bases; junction bases outside the gene matches: 9. Here the CDR3 DNA reads TGTGCCACCCGGCCTCCCGGACAGGGTAATTCACCCCTCCACTTT. Its protein product is CATRPPGQGNSPLHF.

J is TRBJ1-1 and V is TRBV6-6; D might be TRBD1 (6 bases). Trimming pared 6 bases from V and 4 bases from J, leaving 12 bases between. Germline CDR1 and CDR2: MNHNY and SVGAGI (reference sequence). The CDR3 runs to 13 residues. CDR3 sequence reads: CASRQGLFTEAFF. The CDR3, as DNA: TGTGCCAGCAGGCAGGGGTTGTTCACTGAAGCTTTCTTT.

The genes are TRBV11-2 and TRBJ2-1; 7 positions match TRBD1. Germline assignment: CDR1 SGHAT and CDR2 FQNNGV. CDR3 length: 15 residues. With 0 bases clipped from V and 6 bases from J, the junction kept 5 bases outside the gene matches. This CDR3 is CASSLDGTVSNEQFF. The CDR3 DNA reads TGTGCCAGCAGCTTAGATGGGACAGTATCCAATGAGCAGTTCTTC.

This clone was counted once. The chain has TRBV28 and TRBJ2-4; maybe TRBD1 (5 bases). Germline CDR1 reads MDHEN; CDR2 reads SYDVKM. The V gene lost 4 bases and the J gene lost 8 bases, with 15 bases spanning the gap. There are 14 residues in the CDR3. The CDR3, as DNA: TGTGCCAGCAGTTCCTGGTCTCAGGGCTACATTCAGTACTTC. It yields the protein CASSSWSQGYIQYF.

Only one count was recorded for this clone. The chain carries TRBV6-5 and TRBJ1-4; TRBD1 aligns across 7 bases. After removal of 4 bases from V and 3 bases from J, the junction contained 5 bases not matched to a gene. The germline CDR1 and CDR2 sequences are MNHEY and SVGAGI. The CDR3 loop spans 15 amino acids. The DNA of the CDR3 is TGTGCCAGCAGTTCCTCCGGGACAGCTAATGAAAAACTGTTTTTT. Its translation: CASSSSGTANEKLFF.

J is TRBJ2-5 and V is TRBV13, with 10 bases aligning to TRBD2. The CDR3 is 13 amino acids. Looked up from germline, CDR1 is PRHDT and CDR2 is FYEKMQ (reference sequence). V was clipped by 8 bases and J by 2 bases; unmatched bases: 2. The chain's CDR3 is CASELAGQETQYF. In DNA form, the CDR3 reads TGTGCCAGCGAACTAGCGGGGCAAGAGACCCAGTACTTC.

The CDR3 spells CASSEGTASNYGYTF. In DNA form, the CDR3 reads TGTGCCAGCAGTGAAGGGACAGCGTCTAACTATGGCTACACCTTC. The chain carries TRBV6-1 and TRBJ1-2, with D maybe TRBD1 (6 bases). Germline V lookup: CDR1 MNHNS, CDR2 SASEGT. V gave up 1 base and J gave up 0 bases, with 9 bases separating them. The CDR3 spans 15 residues.

The V gene is TRBV5-1, the J gene TRBJ1-2; 9 bases map to TRBD1. Germline CDR1 reads SGHRS; CDR2 reads YFSETQ. The CDR3 runs to 14 residues. J lost 3 bases, V lost 4 bases, and 4 bases had no gene match. CDR3 bases: TGCGCCAGCAGCCCGGACAGGGGAGACTATGGCTACACCTTC. The encoded protein is CASSPDRGDYGYTF.

The chain carries TRBV4-2 and TRBJ2-7, with 7 bases fitting TRBD1. The CDR3 covers 18 residues. Germline lookup yields CDR1 LGHNA and CDR2 YNFKEQ. The junction had 17 bases not matched to a gene; V was cut back by 3 bases and J by 3 bases. The CDR3 coding sequence is TGTGCCAGCAGCCATCCCTCGGGACAGAAACGGACGGGCTACGAGCAGTACTTC. Protein sequence: CASSHPSGQKRTGYEQYF.

The CDR3 DNA reads as TGTGCCAGCAGCTTAACTTCCGTGTTCGGACAAATAACTAACTATGGCTACACCTTC. Protein: CASSLTSVFGQITNYGYTF. J is TRBJ1-2 and V is TRBV11-1; weak D call: TRBD1 (5 bases). V lost 2 bases and J lost 0, with 22 bases in between. This CDR3 has 19 residues. CDR1 SGHAT and CDR2 FQDESV come from the germline V gene (reference sequence).

The chain couples TRBV19 to TRBJ1-1; 8 positions agree with TRBD1. V lost 7 bases and J lost 4; bases outside the gene matches: 11. From germline, CDR1 is LNHDA and CDR2 SQIVND (reference sequence). The CDR3 spans 15 residues. CDR3 DNA: TGTGCCAGTAAAAGGGGGTTACAGGGGGGCACTGAAGCTTTCTTT. It encodes CASKRGLQGGTEAFF.

The V call is TRBV5-4, the J call TRBJ2-7; perhaps TRBD1 as D (5 bases). V gave up 2 bases and J gave up 2 bases, with 14 bases separating them. This CDR3 has 15 residues. From germline, CDR1 is SGHNT and CDR2 YYREEE (reference sequence). The chain's CDR3 is CASSFKGSSTYEQYF. Written as DNA, the CDR3 is TGTGCCAGCAGCTTTAAGGGGTCAAGTACCTACGAGCAGTACTTC.

This clone was counted once. The J gene is TRBJ2-6, the V gene TRBV28; 7 nucleotides line up with TRBD1. With 5 bases clipped from V and 3 bases from J, the junction kept 7 bases outside the gene matches. CDR1 is MDHEN and CDR2 is SYDVKM in the germline V gene. The CDR3 sequence is 16 residues long. The DNA for the CDR3 is TGTGCCAGCAGTCCCCCCCAGGGGGTTGGGGCCAACGTCCTGACTTTC. This gives the protein CASSPPQGVGANVLTF.

This sequence joins TRBV12-5 and TRBJ2-1; the match to TRBD2 covers 9 bases. The CDR3 has 15 residues. Trimming cost V 1 base and J 7 bases; bases outside gene matches: 5. CDR1 and CDR2 from the germline V gene are LGHNT and FRNRAP. CDR3 sequence reads: CASGLGGGARNEQFF. CDR3 nucleotide sequence: TGTGCTAGTGGTTTGGGCGGGGGGGCTAGGAATGAGCAGTTCTTC.

The CDR3 DNA is TGCGCCAGCAGCTTTACCCGACAGGGGAAGGGGGGCTACGAGCAGTACTTC. Protein: CASSFTRQGKGGYEQYF. The chain has TRBV5-1 and TRBJ2-7, with 8 bases identical to TRBD1. The trim removed 2 bases at V and 3 bases at J, leaving 13 bases unmatched. CDR3 size: 17 residues. Germline-derived CDR1 and CDR2 are SGHRS and YFSETQ.

The chain joins TRBV11-2 to TRBJ2-7, with TRBD2 as a possible D gene (6 bases). The ends were cut back, 1 base at V and 2 bases at J, with 9 bases in the middle. This CDR3 region has 14 residues. Germline V CDR1 and CDR2: SGHAT, FQNNGV. Here the CDR3 DNA reads TGTGCCAGCAGCTTAGCACTAGCTACCTACGAGCAGTACTTC. Amino acids: CASSLALATYEQYF.